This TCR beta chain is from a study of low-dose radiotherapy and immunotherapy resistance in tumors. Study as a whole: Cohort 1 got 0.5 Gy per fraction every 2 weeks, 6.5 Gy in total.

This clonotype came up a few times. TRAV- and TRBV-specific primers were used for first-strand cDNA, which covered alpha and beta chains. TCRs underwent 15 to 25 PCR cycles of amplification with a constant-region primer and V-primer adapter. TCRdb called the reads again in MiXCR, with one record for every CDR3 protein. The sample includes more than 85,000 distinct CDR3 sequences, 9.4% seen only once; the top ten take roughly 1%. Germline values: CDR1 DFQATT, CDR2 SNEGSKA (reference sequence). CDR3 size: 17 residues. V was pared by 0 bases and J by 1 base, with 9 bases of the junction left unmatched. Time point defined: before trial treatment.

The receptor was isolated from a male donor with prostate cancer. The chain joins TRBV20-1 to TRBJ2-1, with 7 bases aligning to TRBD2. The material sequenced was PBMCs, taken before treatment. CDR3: CSAREARERVSYNEQFF. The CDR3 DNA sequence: TGCAGTGCTAGAGAGGCGCGGGAGAGGGTATCCTACAATGAGCAGTTCTTC.